Below are 10 T cell receptor beta chains sequenced from a single sample in a study of CD8 T cells in Susac syndrome. RNA totalling roughly 0.5 to 1 ug underwent reverse transcription with random hexamers. TCRdb reprocessed the immunoSEQ multiplex PCR reads via MiXCR and lists one record per CDR3 protein. The data contain 120,000 to 150,000 distinct CDR3 sequences, around 95% of them singletons. The sample was CD4+ T cells from PBMCs. These receptors were taken from a human donor with Susac syndrome.

J is TRBJ1-1 and V is TRBV5-5; D gene uncertain. Trimming cost V 2 bases and J 4 bases, with 12 bases left between them. Looked up from germline, CDR1 is SGHKS and CDR2 is YYEKEE (reference sequence). The CDR3 has 14 amino acids. CDR3: CASSLVGRSTEAFF. CDR3 DNA sequence: TGTGCCAGCAGCTTAGTCGGGAGGAGCACTGAAGCTTTCTTT.

This chain connects TRBV5-1 to TRBJ2-2; possible D gene TRBD2, 6 bases. The CDR3 loop spans 15 amino acids. Germline V CDR1 and CDR2: SGHRS, YFSETQ. V was trimmed by 5 bases and J by 7 bases, leaving 18 bases between them. CDR3: CASRAGLPLNGELFF. The CDR3 region has the DNA TGCGCCAGCAGGGCGGGACTCCCGCTGAACGGGGAGCTGTTTTTT. Looking up the rest from reference TRBV5-1 and TRBJ2-2 gives the full variable domain: KAGVTQTPRYLIKTRGQQVTLSCSPISGHRSVSWYQQTPGQGLQFLFEYFSETQRNKGNFPGRFSGRQFSNSRSEMNVSTLELGDSALYLCASRAGLPLNGELFFGEGSRLTVL.

The V gene is TRBV7-9, the J gene TRBJ2-1; 9 nucleotides line up with TRBD2. J was trimmed by 6 bases and V by 8 bases; bases with no gene match: 14. The CDR3 contains 16 residues. CDR1 and CDR2 from the germline V gene are SEHNR and FQNEAQ (reference sequence). The DNA for the CDR3 is TGTGCCAGCGCCAAAGCGGGGGGCGACATACGCAATGAGCAGTTCTTC. Its translation: CASAKAGGDIRNEQFF.

The V call is TRBV4-1, the J call TRBJ2-4, with D unresolved. Germline V gene lookup returns CDR1 MGHRA and CDR2 YSYEKL. V lost 4 bases to trimming and J lost 1 base, with 5 bases between them. This CDR3 comprises 13 residues. CDR3 DNA sequence: TGCGCCAGCAGCCGGATCGCCAAAAACATTCAGTACTTC. It encodes CASSRIAKNIQYF.

This chain links TRBV5-1 with TRBJ1-1; D is ambiguous. This CDR3 comprises 14 residues. V lost 0 bases, J lost 0 bases, and 6 bases lay in between. Germline V gene lookup returns CDR1 SGHRS and CDR2 YFSETQ. In DNA, the CDR3 is TGCGCCAGCAGCTTGGGCATGTTGAACACTGAAGCTTTCTTT. Translation gives CASSLGMLNTEAFF.

This chain joins TRBV29-1 and TRBJ1-1; the match to TRBD1 covers 7 bases. From germline, CDR1 is SQVTM and CDR2 ANQGSEA. The CDR3 runs to 13 residues. J gave up 10 bases and V 7 bases, and 15 bases lay outside the gene matches. The CDR3 DNA reads as TGCAGCGCTGGGACTCGACAGGGAAGCGGAGCTTTCTTT. Translated: CSAGTRQGSGAFF.

The V and J genes are TRBV15 and TRBJ2-3; D not resolved. Between the trimmed V and J ends, which lost 0 bases and 2 bases, there was a span of 3 bases. CDR3 length: 13 residues. Germline values: CDR1 LNHNV, CDR2 YYDKDF (reference sequence). The chain's CDR3 is CATSRDHTDTQYF. CDR3 sequence (DNA): TGTGCCACCAGCAGAGATCACACAGATACGCAGTATTTT.

The chain carries TRBV6-4 and TRBJ2-1; no firm D call. V was shortened by 0 bases and J by 8 bases, with 14 bases between the two germline ends. The CDR3 spans 15 residues. Germline CDR1 reads MRHNA; CDR2 reads SNTAGT. CDR3: CASSDSAVGPDEQFF. CDR3 sequence (DNA): TGTGCCAGCAGTGACTCCGCAGTTGGGCCTGATGAGCAGTTCTTC.

The chain employs TRBV14 and TRBJ2-2; D is perhaps TRBD1 (5 bases). The CDR3 runs 13 residues. The germline gives CDR1 SGHDN, CDR2 FVKESK. The ends were cut back, 4 bases at V and 4 bases at J, with 7 bases in the middle. The CDR3 coding sequence is TGTGCCAGCAGCCCCAGGGCCACCGGGGAGCTGTTTTTT. Protein sequence: CASSPRATGELFF.

The chain links TRBV29-1 to TRBJ2-7; D is unclear. Between the trimmed V and J ends, which lost 6 bases and 3 bases, there was a span of 15 bases. CDR1 SQVTM and CDR2 ANQGSEA come from the germline V gene. This CDR3 has 13 residues. The CDR3 region is CSVNTATNYEQYF. The CDR3 coding sequence is TGCAGCGTGAATACGGCCACCAACTACGAGCAGTACTTC.